A selection of T cell receptor beta chains follows, all from one sample in a study of shared T cell receptors in the human thymus. TCRdb's table, derived via immunoSEQ multiplex PCR, lists solely in-frame clones and lacks some. Among some 760,000 clones listed, approximately 83% were seen once. The sample was also reused in another study, on human thymus T cells.

Material for sequencing was thymocytes. All receptors derive from a girl less than two years old with a congenital heart defect. Both conserved end residues are part of each CDR3. D genes are given only for firm matches.

CDR3 protein: CASSEMVGPRGSYEQYF; CDR3 DNA: TGTGCCAGCAGTGAAATGGTCGGACCAAGGGGGTCCTACGAGCAGTACTTC; J gene: TRBJ2-7; D gene: -; V gene: TRBV2
CDR3 protein: CASGLREKGGANYGYTF; CDR3 DNA: TGTGCTAGTGGTTTGAGGGAAAAGGGAGGCGCTAACTATGGCTACACCTTC; J gene: TRBJ1-2; D gene: -; V gene: TRBV12-5
CDR3 protein: CASSRGGNQETQYF; CDR3 DNA: TGTGCCAGCAGCCGTGGGGGCAACCAAGAGACCCAGTACTTC; J gene: TRBJ2-5; D gene: -; V gene: TRBV11-3
CDR3 protein: CAISGWTDPNYGYTF; CDR3 DNA: TGTGCCATCAGTGGATGGACAGACCCTAACTATGGCTACACCTTC; J gene: TRBJ1-2; D gene: -; V gene: TRBV10-3
CDR3 protein: CASSLNYRGSYNSPLHF; CDR3 DNA: TGTGCCAGCAGCTTAAATTACAGGGGTTCCTATAATTCACCCCTCCACTTT; J gene: TRBJ1-6; D gene: TRBD1; V gene: TRBV11-2
CDR3 protein: CASSLDVDRRRYGYTF; CDR3 DNA: TGTGCCAGCAGCTTAGATGTAGACAGGCGGCGGTATGGCTACACCTTC; J gene: TRBJ1-2; D gene: -; V gene: TRBV7-2
CDR3 protein: CASRVGQGTSTDTQYF; CDR3 DNA: TGTGCCAGTAGAGTCGGACAGGGGACTAGCACAGATACGCAGTATTTT; J gene: TRBJ2-3; D gene: TRBD1; V gene: TRBV19
CDR3 protein: CASRRAVTEAFF; CDR3 DNA: TGTGCCAGTAGGAGGGCCGTAACTGAAGCTTTCTTT; J gene: TRBJ1-1; D gene: -; V gene: TRBV19
CDR3 protein: CASSVGTGDDEQYF; CDR3 DNA: TGTGCCAGTAGTGTTGGGACAGGGGATGACGAGCAGTACTTC; J gene: TRBJ2-7; D gene: TRBD1; V gene: TRBV19
CDR3 protein: CASRHTGMNTEAFF; CDR3 DNA: TGTGCCAGCAGACACACAGGGATGAACACTGAAGCTTTCTTT; J gene: TRBJ1-1; D gene: -; V gene: TRBV6-5
CDR3 protein: CASSEVVGAYGYTF; CDR3 DNA: TGTGCCAGCAGTGAAGTCGTGGGCGCTTATGGCTACACCTTC; J gene: TRBJ1-2; D gene: -; V gene: TRBV2
CDR3 protein: CSVDPSPGGADTQYF; CDR3 DNA: TGCAGCGTTGATCCTTCCCCAGGGGGAGCAGATACGCAGTATTTT; J gene: TRBJ2-3; D gene: TRBD1; V gene: TRBV29-1